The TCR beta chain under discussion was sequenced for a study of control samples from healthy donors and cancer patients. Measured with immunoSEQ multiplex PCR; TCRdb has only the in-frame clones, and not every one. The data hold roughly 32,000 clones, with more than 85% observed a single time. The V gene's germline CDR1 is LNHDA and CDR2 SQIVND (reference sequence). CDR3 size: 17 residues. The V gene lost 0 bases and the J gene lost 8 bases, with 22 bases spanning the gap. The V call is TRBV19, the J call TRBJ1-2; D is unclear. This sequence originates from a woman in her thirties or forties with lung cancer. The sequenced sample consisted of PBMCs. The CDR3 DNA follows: TGTGCCAGTAGTATAGATGACCCCGGGGTCCCCCTGGAAGGCTACACCTTC. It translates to CASSIDDPGVPLEGYTF.